Only a few counts were recorded for the clone carrying this T cell receptor beta chain. Its antigen is currently unknown. CDR3 and TCR beta VDJ profiling relied on a genomic DNA template. TCRdb re-called the reads through MiXCR, storing one row per CDR3 protein. In the table there are approximately 170,000 distinct CDR3 sequences, around 60% of which are singletons. This record comes from a study of CD8+CD57+ T cells in acquired aplastic anemia. Overall study results and limits: A significant difference in CD8+ Simpson's diversity between patients and controls was not found.

The sequenced sample was sorted CD4+, CD8+, or CD8+CD57+ T cells (not recorded which) from PBMCs. The origin of this receptor is a human donor in good health.

The CDR3 coding sequence is TGTGCCAGCAGCGCACGTGATTACAATGAGCAGTTCTTC. This translates into CASSARDYNEQFF. V and J are TRBV7-6 and TRBJ2-1; D is unclear. The V and J ends lost 5 bases and 4 bases respectively, with 9 bases between them. This CDR3 has 13 amino acids. Per the germline V gene, CDR1 is SGHVS and CDR2 is FNYEAQ.